What follows are 16 T cell receptor beta chains derived from one specimen sequenced in a study of blood T cell repertoires in COVID-19. Only in-frame clones appear in the TCRdb table, and some are missing; sequencing was by immunoSEQ multiplex PCR. This table holds over 150,000 clones, roughly 94% found once. Sequenced material: peripheral blood. The source is a man under 40 with COVID-19, enrolled during active disease.

V and J are TRBV9 and TRBJ2-3; no definite D call. This CDR3 spans 13 amino acids. CDR1 and CDR2 from the germline V gene are SGDLS and YYNGEE. Between the trimmed V and J ends, which lost 2 bases and 2 bases, there was a span of 6 bases. The CDR3 region is CASSVVLTDTQYF. CDR3 coding DNA: TGTGCCAGCAGCGTGGTACTCACAGATACGCAGTATTTT.

This rearrangement joins TRBV2 to TRBJ2-2; TRBD2 agrees at 8 bases. Per the germline V gene, CDR1 is SNHLY and CDR2 is FYNNEI. This CDR3 spans 16 amino acids. Germline trimming cut 0 bases from V and 6 bases from J; bases unmatched to any gene: 6. CDR3 bases: TGTGCCAGCAGTGAAGCGCTTGGCGGGGGGCCCGGGGAGCTGTTTTTT. Its protein is CASSEALGGGPGELFF.

The chain recombines TRBV6-2 or TRBV6-3 with TRBJ2-1, with a weak D call TRBD2 (7 bases). This CDR3 has 15 residues. Per the germline V gene, CDR1 is MNHEY and CDR2 is SVGEGT. V gave up 6 bases and J gave up 6 bases, with 18 bases separating them. The CDR3 loop is CASSHLRGLINEQFF. The CDR3 DNA reads as TGTGCCAGCAGCCACCTGCGGGGGCTAATCAATGAGCAGTTCTTC.

The J gene is TRBJ1-1, the V gene TRBV18; tentatively, D is TRBD1 (5 bases). V was shortened by 5 bases and J by 1 base, with 11 bases between the two germline ends. This CDR3 region has 14 residues. Per germline, CDR1 KGHSH and CDR2 LQKENI. In DNA, the CDR3 is TGTGCCAGCTCAATAGTAGGGGAGAACACTGAAGCTTTCTTT. Protein product: CASSIVGENTEAFF.

Regarding this clone: Other DNA sequences from this sample encode an identical CDR3 as well. The rearrangement uses TRBV19 and TRBJ1-1; tentative D call: TRBD1 (5 bases). Germline CDR1 and CDR2: LNHDA and SQIVND (reference sequence). CDR3 length equals 14 residues. Trimming cost V 1 base and J 5 bases, with 11 bases left between them. CDR3 protein: CASSIGGGVTEAFF. DNA of the CDR3: TGTGCCAGTAGTATAGGCGGAGGGGTGACTGAAGCTTTCTTT.

V is TRBV6-5 and J is TRBJ1-5; a weak D match, TRBD1 (6 bases). The germline V and J ends were trimmed by 10 bases and 2 bases, with 15 bases remaining between them. Germline loops: CDR1 MNHEY, CDR2 SVGAGI. The CDR3 spans 14 residues. DNA of the CDR3: TGTGCCATCGCACAGGGATGGGGCAATCAGCCCCAGCATTTT. This gives the protein CAIAQGWGNQPQHF.

Notes on this clone: In the same sample, other DNA sequences code for this CDR3. The V call is TRBV3-1 (or the pseudogene TRBV3-2), the J call TRBJ1-3; no reliable D call. Trimming shortened V by 1 base and J by 1 base, and 5 bases separated the two germline ends. CDR1 LGHDT and CDR2 YNNKEL come from the germline V gene (reference sequence). CDR3 length equals 14 residues. In nucleotides, the CDR3 is TGTGCCAGCAGCCAAGCGGGGTCTGGAAACACCATATATTTT. Residues: CASSQAGSGNTIYF.

The gene calls are TRBV6-6 and TRBJ1-2, with D tentatively TRBD1 (5 bases). Trimming took 5 bases from V and 4 from J, leaving 20 bases between them. CDR1 is MNHNY, CDR2 SVGAGI, per germline (reference sequence). The CDR3 is 16 amino acids. CDR3: CASSNLADGGGYGYTF. The DNA for the CDR3 is TGTGCCAGCAGTAACCTCGCGGACGGGGGAGGCTATGGCTACACCTTC.

The chain employs TRBV9 and TRBJ1-1; TRBD1 might be the D (6 bases). CDR3 length: 13 amino acids. V dropped 0 bases and J dropped 7 bases, with 10 bases sitting between them. Germline-derived CDR1 and CDR2 are SGDLS and YYNGEE. CDR3 sequence: CASSVAGDGEAFF. DNA of the CDR3: TGTGCCAGCAGCGTAGCAGGGGACGGTGAAGCTTTCTTT.

This clone was seen a single time. The V gene is TRBV5-4, the J gene TRBJ2-3; D is uncertain. V was clipped by 4 bases and J by 1 base, with 16 bases between them. Germline V gene lookup returns CDR1 SGHNT and CDR2 YYREEE (reference sequence). This CDR3 has 16 amino acids. CDR3 residues: CASSALDFLGTDTQYF. The CDR3 DNA reads TGTGCCAGCAGCGCCCTCGACTTCCTGGGCACAGATACGCAGTATTTT. Complete variable domain (other parts from reference TRBV5-4 and TRBJ2-3): ETGVTQSPTHLIKTRGQQVTLRCSSQSGHNTVSWYQQALGQGPQFIFQYYREEENGRGNFPPRFSGLQFPNYSSELNVNALELDDSALYLCASSALDFLGTDTQYFGPGTRLTVL.

CDR3 DNA: TGTGCCAGCAGCTTACAGGGGGCCGGAAGTACCGGGGAGCTGTTTTTT. Residues: CASSLQGAGSTGELFF. The chain couples TRBV7-3 to TRBJ2-2, with 8 bases that match TRBD1. This CDR3 region has 16 residues. The junction had 7 bases not matched to a gene; V was cut back by 2 bases and J by 5 bases. Germline V gene lookup returns CDR1 SGHTA and CDR2 FQGTGA.

The chain links TRBV19 to TRBJ1-5, with 10 bases fitting TRBD1. The J segment lost 4 bases and the V segment lost 3 bases, leaving 3 bases of the junction unmatched. This CDR3 is built from 15 residues. Germline V gene data show CDR1 as LNHDA and CDR2 as SQIVND (reference sequence). The CDR3 DNA reads TGTGCCAGTAGTATGGGACAGGGGAAAAATCAGCCCCAGCATTTT. Amino acids: CASSMGQGKNQPQHF.

The gene calls are TRBV5-5 and TRBJ1-1; D uncertain. The germline V gene has CDR1 SGHKS and CDR2 YYEKEE (reference sequence). The CDR3 is made up of 18 amino acids. Between the trimmed V and J ends, which lost 1 base and 0 bases, there was a span of 19 bases. The CDR3 protein is CASSLIGPRTGLNTEAFF. In DNA form, the CDR3 reads TGTGCCAGCAGCTTGATTGGACCCCGAACGGGGTTGAACACTGAAGCTTTCTTT.

As for this clone: The sample carries other DNA sequences with the same CDR3. V is TRBV5-1 and J is TRBJ2-3; D not certain. V was trimmed by 0 bases and J by 6 bases, leaving 5 bases between them. The CDR3 spans 12 residues. The germline V gene has CDR1 SGHRS and CDR2 YFSETQ. CDR3 amino acids: CASSLARDTQYF. The CDR3 DNA sequence: TGCGCCAGCAGCTTGGCTAGGGATACGCAGTATTTT.

The rearrangement uses TRBV7-9 and TRBJ1-1; TRBD1 is a possible D gene (6 bases). Germline V gene lookup returns CDR1 SEHNR and CDR2 FQNEAQ (reference sequence). The CDR3 length is 14 residues. Trimming took off 6 bases at V and 7 bases at J, with 18 bases between the two ends. In nucleotides, the CDR3 is TGTGCCAGCAGGTGGGGGCCAGGGAGCGGTGAAGCTTTCTTT. Translating gives CASRWGPGSGEAFF.

This chain links TRBV4-1 with TRBJ2-7, with 14 positions matching TRBD2. Trimming cost V 1 base and J 5 bases; bases outside gene matches: 7. This CDR3 comprises 17 residues. Per the germline V gene, CDR1 is MGHRA and CDR2 is YSYEKL. CDR3 residues: CASSQGGLAGGGHEQYF. The DNA for the CDR3 is TGCGCCAGCAGCCAAGGTGGACTAGCGGGGGGTGGCCACGAGCAGTACTTC.